A selection of T cell receptor beta chains follows, all from one sample in a study of a mutant IDH1 vaccine in newly diagnosed glioma. Method: immunoSEQ multiplex PCR; TCRdb's copy keeps in-frame clones and lacks some. The table includes roughly 19,000 clones, approximately 86% detected once. The starting material was PBMCs, obtained from a glioma patient treated with radiotherapy, temozolomide or both. Receptors were obtained from a man aged 35-49 years with glioma. Both conserved end residues are part of each CDR3. The D gene is left open where the match is weak. Size values are once, few and many counts, or a class for expanded clones, and some rows have none.

j_gene: TRBJ1-5; v_gene: TRBV7-3; d_gene: .; abundance: .; CDR3aa: CASSLTRDQPQHF; CDR3nt: TGTGCCAGCAGCTTAACTCGGGACCAGCCCCAGCATTTT
j_gene: TRBJ1-1; v_gene: TRBV4-2; d_gene: .; abundance: .; CDR3aa: CASSPLVGLNTEAFF; CDR3nt: TGTGCCAGCAGCCCCCTGGTGGGCCTGAACACTGAAGCTTTCTTT
j_gene: TRBJ1-1; v_gene: TRBV5-1; d_gene: TRBD1; abundance: once; CDR3aa: CASSPMTGGYTEAFF; CDR3nt: TGCGCCAGCAGCCCCATGACAGGGGGGTACACTGAAGCTTTCTTT
j_gene: TRBJ2-3; v_gene: TRBV5-1; d_gene: .; abundance: .; CDR3aa: CASSYDGRDGTDTQYF; CDR3nt: TGCGCCAGCAGCTATGATGGACGGGATGGCACAGATACGCAGTATTTT
j_gene: TRBJ1-4; v_gene: TRBV28; d_gene: .; abundance: once; CDR3aa: CASSLRGEKLFF; CDR3nt: TGTGCCAGCAGTTTGAGGGGGGAGAAACTGTTTTTT
j_gene: TRBJ1-5; v_gene: TRBV15; d_gene: .; abundance: .; CDR3aa: CATSRDSGSNQPQHF; CDR3nt: TGTGCCACCAGCAGAGATTCCGGAAGCAATCAGCCCCAGCATTTT
j_gene: TRBJ1-6; v_gene: TRBV5-1; d_gene: .; abundance: .; CDR3aa: CASSLGEHNSPLHF; CDR3nt: TGCGCCAGCAGCTTGGGTGAGCATAATTCACCCCTCCACTTT
j_gene: TRBJ2-6; v_gene: TRBV6-1; d_gene: .; abundance: .; CDR3aa: CASSEDYSGANVLTF; CDR3nt: TGTGCCAGCAGTGAAGACTACTCTGGGGCCAACGTCCTGACTTTC
j_gene: TRBJ2-5; v_gene: TRBV6-6; d_gene: .; abundance: .; CDR3aa: CASSRLLTFGEETQYF; CDR3nt: TGTGCCAGCAGCAGACTCCTGACCTTCGGAGAGGAGACCCAGTACTTC
j_gene: TRBJ1-2; v_gene: TRBV4-3; d_gene: .; abundance: .; CDR3aa: CASSPDYGGYTF; CDR3nt: TGCGCCAGCAGCCCGGACTACGGGGGCTACACCTTC
j_gene: TRBJ1-1; v_gene: TRBV5-6; d_gene: TRBD1; abundance: .; CDR3aa: CASSWPDRATEAFF; CDR3nt: TGTGCCAGCAGCTGGCCGGACAGGGCCACTGAAGCTTTCTTT
j_gene: TRBJ1-1; v_gene: TRBV28; d_gene: .; abundance: once; CDR3aa: CASSFRAERRNTEAFF; CDR3nt: TGTGCCAGCAGTTTCAGGGCGGAACGTCGGAACACTGAAGCTTTCTTT
j_gene: TRBJ1-1; v_gene: TRBV29-1; d_gene: .; abundance: .; CDR3aa: CSVERVVNTEAFF; CDR3nt: TGCAGCGTTGAACGGGTGGTGAACACTGAAGCTTTCTTT
j_gene: TRBJ2-3; v_gene: TRBV18; d_gene: .; abundance: .; CDR3aa: CASSPLQGTDTQYF; CDR3nt: TGTGCCAGCTCACCGCTACAGGGAACAGATACGCAGTATTTT
j_gene: TRBJ2-2; v_gene: TRBV5-1; d_gene: .; abundance: .; CDR3aa: CASSPKAVFSPAGELFF; CDR3nt: TGCGCCAGCAGCCCCAAGGCGGTCTTTAGTCCGGCCGGGGAGCTGTTTTTT
j_gene: TRBJ2-2; v_gene: TRBV2; d_gene: .; abundance: .; CDR3aa: CACSTYTGELFF; CDR3nt: TGTGCCTGCTCGACCTACACCGGGGAGCTGTTTTTT
j_gene: TRBJ1-5; v_gene: TRBV29-1; d_gene: .; abundance: .; CDR3aa: CSVAGGGQPQHF; CDR3nt: TGCAGCGTTGCGGGGGGCGGTCAGCCCCAGCATTTT
j_gene: TRBJ1-2; v_gene: TRBV7-2; d_gene: TRBD1; abundance: .; CDR3aa: CASSRGQDYGYTF; CDR3nt: TGTGCCAGCAGCCGGGGACAGGACTATGGCTACACCTTC
j_gene: TRBJ1-3; v_gene: TRBV18; d_gene: .; abundance: .; CDR3aa: CASSEWSTSGNTIYF; CDR3nt: TGTGCCAGCTCCGAGTGGAGTACCTCTGGAAACACCATATATTTT
j_gene: TRBJ2-5; v_gene: TRBV18; d_gene: .; abundance: .; CDR3aa: CASSPPVGKRGQYF; CDR3nt: TGTGCCAGCTCACCACCGGTTGGCAAGAGAGGCCAGTACTTC
j_gene: TRBJ2-5; v_gene: TRBV10-3; d_gene: TRBD1; abundance: .; CDR3aa: CAISGGQRGETQYF; CDR3nt: TGTGCCATCAGTGGGGGACAGAGAGGGGAGACCCAGTACTTC